Described below is a single T cell receptor beta chain sequence and its context. The sample originates from a study of blood T cell repertoires in COVID-19. Study information: COVID-19 samples collected from the United States, Italy and Spain covered acute and convalescent phases. T cells, B-cell-depleted T cells, or PBMCs supplied cDNA or gDNA.

Original processing notes: The authors estimated nucleated cell counts from reference gene primer amplification. Libraries were prepared by immunoSEQ multiplex PCR; TCRdb keeps only in-frame clonotypes and omits some of them. The V and J calls and clone size were taken over from that table, and D and trimming were inferred from the DNA. The sample lists tens of thousands of clones, approximately 84% seen once, with about 5% in the top ten. Germline loops: CDR1 SGHTA, CDR2 FQGTGA. The V segment lost 1 base and the J segment 5 bases; nucleotides outside the gene matches: 4. The CDR3 contains 15 residues.

The origin of this receptor is a woman in her fifties or sixties with acute or convalescent COVID-19. V is TRBV7-3 and J is TRBJ2-2; 7 positions match TRBD1. The specimen was peripheral blood. CDR3 DNA sequence: TGTGCCAGCAGCTTAAGAGGGGGCTATACCGGGGAGCTGTTTTTT. Its protein product is CASSLRGGYTGELFF.